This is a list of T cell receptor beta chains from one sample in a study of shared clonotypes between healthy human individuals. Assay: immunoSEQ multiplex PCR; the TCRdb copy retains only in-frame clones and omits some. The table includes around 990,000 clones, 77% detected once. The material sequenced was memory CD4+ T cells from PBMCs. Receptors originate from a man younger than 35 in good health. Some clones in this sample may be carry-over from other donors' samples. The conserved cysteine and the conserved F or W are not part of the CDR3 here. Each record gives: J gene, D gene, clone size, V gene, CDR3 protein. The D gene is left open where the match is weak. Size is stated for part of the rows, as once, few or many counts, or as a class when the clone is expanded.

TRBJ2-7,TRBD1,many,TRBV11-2,ASSAPGTVYEQY
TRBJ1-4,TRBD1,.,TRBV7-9,ASSLGTGGGEKLF
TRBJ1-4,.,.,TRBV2,ASSVQVIAEKLF
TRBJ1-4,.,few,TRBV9,ASSVGLGGGKLF
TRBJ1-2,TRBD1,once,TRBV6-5,ASTPRTGVDGYT
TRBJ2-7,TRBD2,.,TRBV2,ASSLGTSETYEQY
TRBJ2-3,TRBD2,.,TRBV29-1,SVVTSGRADTQY
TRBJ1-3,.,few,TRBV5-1,ASTPGPSSLGNTIY
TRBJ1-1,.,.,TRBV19,ASYPYRSDTEAF
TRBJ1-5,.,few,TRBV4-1,ASSQGWGYRNQPQH
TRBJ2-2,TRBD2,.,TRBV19,ASQRLAGVTGELF
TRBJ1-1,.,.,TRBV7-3,ASRYDGGTEAF
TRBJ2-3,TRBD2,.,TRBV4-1,ASSSLAGPSTDTQY
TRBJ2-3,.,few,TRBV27,ASSLFRGTQY
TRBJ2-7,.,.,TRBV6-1,ASSEHGSTGREQY
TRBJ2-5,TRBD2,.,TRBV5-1,ASRLVKAGRKETQY
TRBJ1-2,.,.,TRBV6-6,ASSYPATLYGYT
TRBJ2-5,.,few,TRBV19,ASRGEGEETQY